The T cell receptor (beta chain) described here comes from a study of shared clonotypes between healthy human individuals. The CDR3 totals 14 residues. Germline CDR1 MDHEN, CDR2 SYDVKM. V lost 4 bases and J lost 7, with 13 bases in between. Sorted-subset replicate PCRs used roughly 210 ng of genomic DNA. This amount corresponded to about 30,000 T cell genomes. Profiling relied on immunoSEQ multiplex PCR, and the TCRdb table lists in-frame clones only, not all of them. The data show 950,000 to 1,200,000 clones, approximately 80% seen once. The source is a man aged 18-30 years in good health. Some clones in this sample may be carry-over from other donors' samples. The genes are TRBV28 and TRBJ1-4, with a tentative D call TRBD1 (6 bases). The sequenced material came from memory CD4+ T cells from PBMCs. Subset specified: CD45RA-negative fraction. The CDR3 protein is CASSSAGAGEKLFF. CDR3 coding DNA: TGTGCCAGCAGTTCCGCAGGGGCGGGTGAAAAACTGTTTTTT.